The TCR beta chain described here comes from a study of T-cell reconstitution after alpha-beta-depleted transplantation in children. Study outcomes and limitations: Fresh T-cell production supplied most of the T-cell counts and diversity seen one year after transplant. By about two months after transplant, alpha-beta T cells reportedly arose from several hundred graft clones that had expanded. Several patients had high TCRbeta diversity at day 60; it came from surviving recipient T cells and thymic progenitors.

Germline V CDR1 and CDR2: SGHTA, FQGTGA. This CDR3 contains 13 residues. This clonotype has ten or more counts. The antigen remains undetermined. One end of the junction varies from germline; a read error may be responsible. TCRbeta library preparation incorporated unique molecular identifiers. TCRdb re-called the PCR reads with MiXCR, one entry per CDR3 protein. The table has a few hundred thousand distinct CDR3 sequences, roughly 11% seen once. This TCR was recovered from a male patient aged 2 to 9 who had a stem cell transplant for chronic granulomatous disease, so the T cells may come from the graft donor. J is TRBJ1-2 and V is TRBV7-3; possible D gene TRBD1, 5 bases. The source was peripheral blood, collected 180 days after TCRalphabeta/CD19-depleted stem cell transplant. The CDR3 is CASSLTGKGGYTF. The CDR3 DNA follows: TGTGCCAGCAGCCTAACCGGGAAGGGGGGCTACACCTTC.